Following are 30 T cell receptor beta chains from one sample sequenced in a study of human T cells and chemical hapten exposure. As for time point: patch test 3, about 24 weeks after DPC sensitization. The treatment denotes: therapeutic diphenylcyclopropenone sensitization with weekly scalp DPC. Via MiXCR, TCRdb re-called the RACE reads, giving one row per CDR3 protein. Of some 84,000 distinct CDR3 sequences listed, 11% are singletons. Specimen: whole blood, collected in connection with sensitization to the hapten diphenylcyclopropenone (DPC). These receptors were collected from a woman aged 45-60 years with alopecia areata. Some clones in this sample may be carry-over from other donors' samples.

V and J are TRBV29-1 and TRBJ2-1; maybe TRBD1 (5 bases). Germline V lookup: CDR1 SQVTM, CDR2 ANQGSEA. The V end lost 5 bases, the J end lost 0 bases, and 11 bases lay between the germline ends. The CDR3 consists of 14 residues. The CDR3 DNA reads TGCAGCGTTCAGCGACAGAGCTCCTACAATGAGCAGTTCTTC. Residues: CSVQRQSSYNEQFF.

This clonotype was seen at least ten times. In DNA form, the CDR3 reads TGTGCCAGCAGCCCTAGCGGGCAAGAGACCCAGTACTTC. Protein sequence: CASSPSGQETQYF. The rearrangement joins TRBV7-2 to TRBJ2-5; 8 nucleotides match TRBD2. V shed 5 bases, J shed 2 bases, and the junction held 1 base outside the gene matches. The CDR3 contains 13 residues. Germline V gene sequence: CDR1 SGHTA, CDR2 FQGNSA.

This sequence joins TRBV19 and TRBJ1-2; 8 bases match TRBD1. The CDR3 consists of 16 residues. Germline CDR1 LNHDA, CDR2 SQIVND (reference sequence). V shed 10 bases and J 2 bases; nucleotides not matched to a gene: 15. The CDR3 sequence: CATSRRLAGGNYGYTF. The CDR3 nucleotides read TGTGCCACCAGCCGCCGGTTGGCAGGGGGCAACTATGGCTACACCTTC.

This clonotype was counted between two and nine times. This chain connects TRBV28 to TRBJ1-6; D not resolved. The V and J ends lost 1 base and 6 bases respectively, with 10 bases between them. In germline, CDR1 is MDHEN, CDR2 SYDVKM. This CDR3 is built from 15 residues. CDR3 DNA sequence: TGTGCCAGCAGTTTATCCCTAGGGATTAATTCACCCCTCCACTTT. Translated, it gives CASSLSLGINSPLHF.

This clonotype was counted many times. The rearrangement joins TRBV10-3 to TRBJ1-5, with 8 bases fitting TRBD1. The ends lost 6 bases at V and 3 bases at J; junction bases unmatched: 7. CDR3 size: 15 residues. Germline CDR1 and CDR2: ENHRY and SYGVKD. In DNA form, the CDR3 reads TGTGCCATCAGCCCGGACAGGGCGTCCAATCAGCCCCAGCATTTT. Protein: CAISPDRASNQPQHF.

This clonotype appeared many times. V usage is TRBV5-5 and J usage is TRBJ2-7; 12 bases align to TRBD2. Germline V CDR1 and CDR2: SGHKS, YYEKEE (reference sequence). This CDR3 has 14 residues. Trimming took 7 bases from V and 2 from J; bases not matched to a gene: 4. Written as DNA, the CDR3 is TGTGCCAGCTCCTGGACTAGCGGGACCTACGAGCAGTACTTC. Protein product: CASSWTSGTYEQYF.

This clonotype was observed once. At one of its ends the junction is not consistent with the germline gene, which may arise from a read error. The V call is TRBV29-1, the J call TRBJ2-2, with D possibly TRBD2 on 5 matching bases. The germline V gene has CDR1 SQVTM and CDR2 ANQGSEA. The CDR3 totals 11 residues. CDR3 loop: CSVGWTGELLF. The CDR3 nucleotides read TGCAGCGTTGGGTGGACCGGGGAGCTGCTTTTT.

J is TRBJ2-1 and V is TRBV18; 11 nucleotides match TRBD2. The germline CDR1 and CDR2 sequences are KGHSH and LQKENI. Trimming cost V 3 bases and J 4 bases; bases outside gene matches: 5. This CDR3 contains 16 residues. CDR3 DNA sequence: TGTGCCAGCTCACCCCCCGGGACTAGCGGATACAATGAGCAGTTCTTC. Its translation is CASSPPGTSGYNEQFF.

This clonotype was picked up a small number of times. Written as DNA, the CDR3 is TGCAGCGTGGGGGACAGGGCCTACACAGATACGCAGTATTTT. Encoded protein: CSVGDRAYTDTQYF. This chain joins TRBV29-1 and TRBJ2-3; 9 bases match TRBD1. Germline CDR1 and CDR2: SQVTM and ANQGSEA. This CDR3 spans 14 amino acids. After removal of 6 bases from V and 2 bases from J, the junction contained 6 bases not matched to a gene.

The rearrangement joins TRBV14 to TRBJ1-6, with TRBD1 as a possible D gene (5 bases). V was cut by 3 bases and J by 6 bases, with 12 bases left in between. Germline V lookup: CDR1 SGHDN, CDR2 FVKESK. This CDR3 is built from 15 residues. The CDR3 bases are TGTGCCAGCAGCCACAAATCGGGGGGTAATTCACCCCTCCACTTT. This encodes CASSHKSGGNSPLHF.

The gene calls are TRBV7-2 and TRBJ2-7; 8 bases match TRBD2. Germline CDR1 SGHTA, CDR2 FQGNSA. The CDR3 is made up of 14 amino acids. V shed 3 bases and J 2 bases; nucleotides not matched to a gene: 3. CDR3 in amino acids: CASSLVAGTYEQYF. In DNA, the CDR3 is TGTGCCAGCAGCTTGGTAGCGGGAACCTACGAGCAGTACTTC. The variable domain in full, with the rest retrieved from reference TRBV7-2 and TRBJ2-7, is GAGVSQSPSNKVTEKGKDVELRCDPISGHTALYWYRQSLGQGLEFLIYFQGNSAPDKSGLPSDRFSAERTGGSVSTLTIQRTQQEDSAVYLCASSLVAGTYEQYFGPGTRLTVT.

Ten or more counts support this clonotype. The V and J genes are TRBV6-5 and TRBJ2-1; D uncertain. The CDR3 loop spans 12 amino acids. V gave up 8 bases and J gave up 1 base, with 6 bases separating them. Germline CDR1 and CDR2: MNHEY and SVGAGI. The CDR3 DNA sequence: TGTGCCAGCTGGGTTTCCTACAATGAGCAGTTCTTC. Its translation is CASWVSYNEQFF.

CDR3 sequence: CASSLQGWAKQFF. In DNA form, the CDR3 reads TGTGCCAGCAGCCTTCAAGGTTGGGCCAAGCAGTTCTTC. V usage is TRBV14 and J usage is TRBJ2-1; D call uncertain. V lost 4 bases and J 11 bases, leaving 15 bases between the germline ends. This CDR3 has 13 amino acids. The germline CDR1 and CDR2 sequences are SGHDN and FVKESK.

This clonotype has just a few counts. The rearrangement links TRBV12-3 or TRBV12-4 to TRBJ2-4, with 16 nucleotides matching TRBD2. After removal of 3 bases from V and 2 bases from J, the junction contained 7 bases not matched to a gene. The CDR3 runs to 19 residues. The CDR3 reads CASSFAGTSGRAPKNIQYF. The CDR3 DNA is TGTGCCAGCAGTTTTGCCGGGACTAGCGGGAGGGCCCCCAAAAACATTCAGTACTTC.

Note on this clonotype: A junction boundary mismatches the germline segment, possibly from a read error. The chain recombines TRBV27 with TRBJ2-1; 10 nucleotides match TRBD2. Germline CDR1 and CDR2: MNHEY and SMNVEV (reference sequence). CDR3 length equals 16 residues. Here the CDR3 DNA reads TGTGCCAGCAGTCCCCCGAGCGGGAGGGGGTACAATGACCAGTTCTTC. Its protein is CASSPPSGRGYNDQFF.

This clonotype was counted ten times or more. The J gene is TRBJ1-5, the V gene TRBV19; D not certain. From germline, CDR1 is LNHDA and CDR2 SQIVND (reference sequence). CDR3 size: 13 residues. Trimming took off 5 bases at V and 7 bases at J, with 12 bases between the two ends. The CDR3 nucleotides read TGTGCCAGTAGTTACGACCCGAGCCAGCCCCAGCATTTT. It codes for CASSYDPSQPQHF.

This clonotype was observed at least ten times. The chain links TRBV4-2 to TRBJ2-3; 12 positions agree with TRBD2. Unmatched junction bases numbered 6, after V lost 0 bases and J lost 5 bases. This CDR3 region has 17 residues. Germline V gene sequence: CDR1 LGHNA, CDR2 YNFKEQ. The CDR3 nucleotides read TGTGCCAGCAGCCAAGAACGCGGACTAGCGGGAAGAGATACGCAGTATTTT. Encoded protein: CASSQERGLAGRDTQYF.

This clonotype has just a few counts. V usage is TRBV7-2 and J usage is TRBJ2-5; 11 bases are a match to TRBD2. The germline CDR1 and CDR2 sequences are SGHTA and FQGNSA. The junction had 5 bases not matched to a gene; V was cut back by 5 bases and J by 3 bases. This CDR3 comprises 15 residues. CDR3 bases: TGTGCCAGCAGCGCCACTAGCGGGAGAAAAGAGACCCAGTACTTC. Its protein is CASSATSGRKETQYF. Combining the CDR3 with reference TRBV7-2 and TRBJ2-5 gives the whole variable domain GAGVSQSPSNKVTEKGKDVELRCDPISGHTALYWYRQSLGQGLEFLIYFQGNSAPDKSGLPSDRFSAERTGGSVSTLTIQRTQQEDSAVYLCASSATSGRKETQYFGPGTRLLVL.

This clonotype was found many times. The V and J genes are TRBV30 and TRBJ2-3; weak D call: TRBD2 (6 bases). Germline V gives CDR1 GTSNPN, CDR2 SVGIG (reference sequence). Between the trimmed V and J ends, which lost 2 bases and 5 bases, there was a span of 8 bases. The CDR3 covers 12 residues. Written as DNA, the CDR3 is TGTGCCTGGAGTCCCGGGGGAGATACGCAGTATTTT. Protein product: CAWSPGGDTQYF. The whole variable domain, filled in from reference TRBV30 and TRBJ2-3, reads SQTIHQWPATLVQPVGSPLSLECTVEGTSNPNLYWYRQAAGRGLQLLFYSVGIGQISSEVPQNLSASRPQDRQFILSSKKLLLSDSGFYLCAWSPGGDTQYFGPGTRLTVL.

There are a few counts of this clonotype. J is TRBJ2-3 and V is TRBV19, with 10 bases identical to TRBD2. The V gene's germline CDR1 is LNHDA and CDR2 SQIVND (reference sequence). There are 17 residues in the CDR3. The ends lost 3 bases at V and 2 bases at J; junction bases unmatched: 8. The CDR3 sequence is CASSILAGTSATDTQYF. DNA for the CDR3: TGTGCCAGTAGTATTCTAGCCGGGACTAGCGCCACAGATACGCAGTATTTT.

This clonotype turned up a few times. The V and J genes are TRBV29-1 and TRBJ2-7, with D possibly matching TRBD1 (7 bases). Germline V gene sequence: CDR1 SQVTM, CDR2 ANQGSEA. CDR3 length: 12 amino acids. V lost 7 bases and J 1 base, leaving 11 bases between the germline ends. Here the CDR3 reads CSGGDSSYEQYF. The CDR3 DNA reads as TGCAGCGGGGGGGACAGTTCCTACGAGCAGTACTTC.

This chain's CDR3 is CASSSAPGRGNTGELFF. The DNA of the CDR3 is TGTGCCAGCAGTTCCGCCCCCGGGAGGGGGAACACCGGGGAGCTGTTTTTT. This chain links TRBV6-2 or TRBV6-3 with TRBJ2-2; 8 nucleotides agree with TRBD2. The ends lost 4 bases at V and 1 base at J; junction bases unmatched: 8. The CDR3 consists of 17 residues. Germline CDR1 is MNHEY and CDR2 is SVGEGT.

Only a few counts were recorded for this clonotype. J is TRBJ1-2 and V is TRBV7-9; TRBD1 matches 7 bases. Germline CDR1 SEHNR, CDR2 FQNEAQ (reference sequence). The CDR3 is 15 amino acids. With V trimmed by 5 bases and J by 0 bases, 6 bases remained unmatched. CDR3 bases: TGTGCCAGCAGCCTGGGACAGTCTGCTAACTATGGCTACACCTTC. Translated, it gives CASSLGQSANYGYTF.

The V gene is TRBV29-1, the J gene TRBJ2-6; no clear D. This CDR3 spans 15 amino acids. V was trimmed by 7 bases and J by 0 bases, leaving 13 bases between them. CDR1 and CDR2 from the germline V gene are SQVTM and ANQGSEA. The CDR3 reads CSATTSPSGANVLTF. The CDR3 DNA is TGCAGCGCCACAACAAGCCCCTCTGGGGCCAACGTCCTGACTTTC. The variable domain in full, with the rest retrieved from reference TRBV29-1 and TRBJ2-6, is SAVISQKPSRDICQRGTSLTIQCQVDSQVTMMFWYRQQPGQSLTLIATANQGSEATYESGFVIDKFPISRPNLTFSTLTVSNMSPEDSSIYLCSATTSPSGANVLTFGAGSRLTVL.

The chain joins TRBV21-1 to TRBJ2-7; TRBD2, the D gene given by the table, was not confirmed from the DNA. TRBV21-1 corresponds to a pseudogene. The CDR3 is 18 residues long. CDR3 in amino acids: CASSKGGLAGKSSYEQYF. CDR3 coding DNA: TGTGCCAGCAGCAAAGGGGGGCTAGCGGGGAAGTCCTCCTACGAGCAGTACTTC.

This sequence joins TRBV5-1 and TRBJ1-4; tentative D call: TRBD1 (5 bases). The CDR3 length is 14 residues. Trimming shortened V by 3 bases and J by 5 bases, and 11 bases separated the two germline ends. Germline CDR1 SGHRS, CDR2 YFSETQ. CDR3 residues: CASSSGPQNEKLFF. The CDR3 DNA reads TGCGCCAGCAGCTCGGGACCGCAGAATGAAAAACTGTTTTTT.

This clonotype was recorded at least ten times. This chain joins TRBV4-1 and TRBJ2-7; 8 bases align to TRBD1. Germline-derived CDR1 and CDR2 are MGHRA and YSYEKL. The CDR3 spans 16 residues. Trimming at V came to 0 bases and at J to 5 bases, leaving 9 bases not matched to a gene. CDR3 residues: CASSQEKQGVGHEQYF. The DNA of the CDR3 is TGCGCCAGCAGCCAAGAGAAACAGGGGGTCGGCCACGAGCAGTACTTC.

This clonotype was detected a few times. The CDR3 spells CASSLVTGGANTEAFF. The DNA of the CDR3 is TGTGCCAGCAGCTTAGTCACAGGGGGCGCGAACACTGAAGCTTTCTTT. V usage is TRBV7-6 and J usage is TRBJ1-1; the match to TRBD1 covers 9 bases. With V trimmed by 1 base and J by 1 base, 4 bases remained unmatched. The V gene's germline CDR1 is SGHVS and CDR2 FNYEAQ. This CDR3 is built from 16 residues.

This clonotype was observed a handful of times. The V call is TRBV11-2, the J call TRBJ2-1; 8 nucleotides align to TRBD1. The germline V gene encodes CDR1 SGHAT and CDR2 FQNNGV. V lost 5 bases and J lost 0; bases outside the gene matches: 6. The CDR3 loop spans 16 amino acids. The CDR3 nucleotides are TGTGCCAGCAGCACTTCCGGGACAGGCTCCTACAATGAGCAGTTCTTC. It translates to CASSTSGTGSYNEQFF.

This clonotype was counted between two and nine times. The J gene is TRBJ2-2, the V gene TRBV4-2; possible D gene TRBD2, 5 bases. CDR1 LGHNA and CDR2 YNFKEQ come from the germline V gene. V lost 0 bases and J lost 1, with 12 bases in between. This CDR3 has 17 residues. Here the CDR3 reads CASSQEAGAVNTGELFF. In DNA, the CDR3 is TGTGCCAGCAGCCAAGAGGCCGGAGCGGTGAACACCGGGGAGCTGTTTTTT.